This passage covers 5 T cell receptor beta chains from one sample sequenced in a study of early T cells in non-severe SARS-CoV-2 infection. TCRdb reprocessed the 5' RACE reads with MiXCR, giving one entry per CDR3 protein. In the table there are tens of thousands of distinct CDR3 sequences, around 4.8% of which are singletons. Sequencing was performed on whole blood. The source of these receptors is an adult who was a healthcare worker with PCR-confirmed SARS-CoV-2 infection or an uninfected control (not recorded which).

At least ten counts were recorded for this clonotype. CDR3 bases: TGCAGCGTTGACTTTTCAGGAGATACGCAGTATTTT. The encoded protein is CSVDFSGDTQYF. The chain links TRBV29-1 to TRBJ2-3; D gene ambiguous. The CDR3 extends over 12 amino acids. Germline V lookup: CDR1 SQVTM, CDR2 ANQGSEA. Trimming cost V 3 bases and J 5 bases, with 9 bases left between them.

This clonotype was counted ten times or more. This chain links TRBV7-2 with TRBJ2-1, with D unclear. The CDR3 contains 11 residues. CDR1 and CDR2 from the germline V gene are SGHTA and FQGNSA. Trimming removed 8 bases from V and 8 bases from J, with 10 bases in between. CDR3 residues: CASRSGDEQFF. The CDR3 nucleotides read TGTGCCAGCCGGAGTGGCGATGAGCAGTTCTTC.

By proportion, this clonotype is medium-sized. The rearrangement uses TRBV6-6 and TRBJ2-7; unclear D gene. The CDR3 has 11 amino acids. Germline V gene data show CDR1 as MNHNY and CDR2 as SVGAGI (reference sequence). The V end lost 4 bases, the J end lost 6 bases, and 7 bases lay between the germline ends. The CDR3 DNA reads as TGTGCCAGCAGTTTCTCAGGCGAGCAGTACTTC. Translation gives CASSFSGEQYF.

This clonotype was picked up a small number of times. CDR3 nucleotides: TGCAGTGCTACCAGGACAGATACCTACGAGCAGTACTTC. Amino acids: CSATRTDTYEQYF. The chain is built from TRBV20-1 and TRBJ2-7, with a possible D match to TRBD1 (6 bases). Germline lookup yields CDR1 DFQATT and CDR2 SNEGSKA (reference sequence). The ends were cut back, 4 bases at V and 2 bases at J, with 12 bases in the middle. This CDR3 is built from 13 residues.

This clonotype was detected ten times or more. The V call is TRBV6-2 or TRBV6-3, the J call TRBJ1-4; 7 nucleotides line up with TRBD1. The CDR3 is made up of 14 amino acids. CDR1 is MNHEY, CDR2 SVGEGT, per germline. V gave up 8 bases and J gave up 8 bases; unmatched junction bases: 11. This chain's CDR3 is CASSQDRRGEKLFF. As DNA, the CDR3 is TGTGCCAGCTCCCAGGACAGGAGAGGCGAAAAACTGTTTTTT.